The clone carrying this TCR beta chain was found a few times. The data are from a study of cytomegalovirus exposure and HLA in healthy donors. The PCR made use of 60 Vbeta and 13 Jbeta primers. Here immunoSEQ multiplex PCR was the method, and the copy in TCRdb shows in-frame clones only, minus some. The sample shows roughly 190,000 clones, around three quarters of them seen only once. Germline lookup yields CDR1 MGHRA and CDR2 YSYEKL. Trimming pared 5 bases from V and 1 base from J, leaving 11 bases between. The CDR3 contains 15 residues. This TCR derives from a woman in her 50s in good health and CMV-seronegative. The V call is TRBV4-1, the J call TRBJ1-4, with D perhaps TRBD1 (6 bases). Specimen: PBMCs. The DNA of the CDR3 is TGCGCCAGCAGCGGGGTGGACAGAACTAATGAAAAACTGTTTTTT. This encodes CASSGVDRTNEKLFF.